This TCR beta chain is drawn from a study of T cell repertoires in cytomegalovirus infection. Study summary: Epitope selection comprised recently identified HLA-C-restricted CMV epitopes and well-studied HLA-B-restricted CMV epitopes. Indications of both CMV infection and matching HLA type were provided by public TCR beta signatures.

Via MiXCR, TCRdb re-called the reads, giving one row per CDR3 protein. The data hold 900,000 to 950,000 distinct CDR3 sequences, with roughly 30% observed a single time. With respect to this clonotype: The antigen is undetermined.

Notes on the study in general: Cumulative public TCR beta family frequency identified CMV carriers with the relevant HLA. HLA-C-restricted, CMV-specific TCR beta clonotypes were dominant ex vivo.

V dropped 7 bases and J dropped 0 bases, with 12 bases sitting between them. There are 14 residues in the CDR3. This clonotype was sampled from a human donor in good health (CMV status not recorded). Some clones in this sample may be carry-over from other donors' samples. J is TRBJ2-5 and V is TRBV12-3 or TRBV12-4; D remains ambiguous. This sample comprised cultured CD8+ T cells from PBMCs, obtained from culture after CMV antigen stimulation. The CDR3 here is CASTERLYQETQYF. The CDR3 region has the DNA TGTGCCAGCACCGAACGGTTGTACCAAGAGACCCAGTACTTC.